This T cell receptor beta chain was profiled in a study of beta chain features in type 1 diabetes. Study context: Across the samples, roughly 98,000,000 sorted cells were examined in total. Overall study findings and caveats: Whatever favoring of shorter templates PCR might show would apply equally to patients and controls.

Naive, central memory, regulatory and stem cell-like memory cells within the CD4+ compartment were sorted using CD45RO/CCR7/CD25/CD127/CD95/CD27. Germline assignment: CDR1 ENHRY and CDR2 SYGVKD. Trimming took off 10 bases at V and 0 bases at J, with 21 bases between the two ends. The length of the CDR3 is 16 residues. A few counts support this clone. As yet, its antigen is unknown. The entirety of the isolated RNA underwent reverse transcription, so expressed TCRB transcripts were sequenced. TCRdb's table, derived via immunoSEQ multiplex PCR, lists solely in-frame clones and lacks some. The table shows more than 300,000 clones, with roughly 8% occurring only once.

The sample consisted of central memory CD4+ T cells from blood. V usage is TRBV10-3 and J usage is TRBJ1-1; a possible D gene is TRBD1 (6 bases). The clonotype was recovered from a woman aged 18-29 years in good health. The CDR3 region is CANLTGSRDMNTEAFF. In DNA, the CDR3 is TGTGCCAACCTTACAGGCAGTCGGGACATGAACACTGAAGCTTTCTTT.